A single sample gave rise to the 25 T cell receptor beta chains below, sequenced in a study of blood T cells in healthy people across ages. A sample-barcoded 5' primer and a J-beta primer mix were used in a second PCR of roughly 7 to 11 cycles. A single record per CDR3 protein comes from TCRdb applying MiXCR to the 5' RACE reads. The sample lists under 950,000 distinct CDR3 sequences, about 24% occurring once. The source material was blood. These receptor sequences come from a man between 65 and 80 years old in good health.

Only a few counts were recorded for this clonotype. The DNA for the CDR3 is TGCAGTGCTAGAGTGGGGAACGAGCAGTACGTC. This sequence encodes CSARVGNEQYV. V usage is TRBV20-1 and J usage is TRBJ2-7, with D uncertain. V lost 1 base and J 5 bases, leaving 6 bases between the germline ends. This CDR3 contains 11 residues. Germline V gives CDR1 DFQATT, CDR2 SNEGSKA (reference sequence).

This clonotype was seen only a few times. The chain has TRBV7-2 and TRBJ2-1; D is perhaps TRBD2 (6 bases). V lost 2 bases to trimming and J lost 6 bases, with 17 bases between them. Germline CDR1 and CDR2: SGHTA and FQGNSA. This CDR3 comprises 16 residues. The CDR3 here is CASSLRDSLGINEQFF. DNA of the CDR3: TGTGCCAGCAGCTTAAGGGACTCCCTGGGTATCAATGAGCAGTTCTTC.

This chain links TRBV6-4 with TRBJ1-5; D perhaps matches TRBD1 (5 bases). CDR1 and CDR2 from the germline V gene are MRHNA and SNTAGT. CDR3 length: 13 amino acids. The germline V and J ends were trimmed by 10 bases and 1 base, with 11 bases remaining between them. The CDR3, as DNA: TGTGCCACCAGCAGGGAAAGCAATCAGCCCCAGCATTTT. Amino acid sequence: CATSRESNQPQHF.

This sequence joins TRBV20-1 and TRBJ1-3; no firm D call. The CDR3 is 12 amino acids. V gave up 4 bases and J gave up 6 bases, with 10 bases separating them. Germline assignment: CDR1 DFQATT and CDR2 SNEGSKA (reference sequence). The CDR3 DNA follows: TGCAGTGCTAAGGGCCATTCAAACACCATATATTTT. Its translation is CSAKGHSNTIYF.

This chain joins TRBV4-1 and TRBJ2-5; a weak D match, TRBD2 (6 bases). From germline, CDR1 is MGHRA and CDR2 YSYEKL. The CDR3 has 15 residues. Trimming stripped 2 bases from V and 5 bases from J, with 15 bases between. For the CDR3, the DNA is TGCGCCAGCAGCCAATTCGGAGGGGACGGGGAGACCCAGTACTTC. Protein: CASSQFGGDGETQYF.

The chain recombines TRBV5-4 with TRBJ2-5; 10 bases fit TRBD2. CDR1 and CDR2 from the germline V gene are SGHNT and YYREEE (reference sequence). This CDR3 has 17 residues. The trim removed 3 bases at V and 3 bases at J, leaving 11 bases unmatched. DNA for the CDR3: TGTGCCAGCAGCTGGGGGGGCCTAGCGGGAGTAGAAGAGACCCAGTACTTC. This translates into CASSWGGLAGVEETQYF. The complete variable domain, with remaining parts taken from reference TRBV5-4 and TRBJ2-5, reads ETGVTQSPTHLIKTRGQQVTLRCSSQSGHNTVSWYQQALGQGPQFIFQYYREEENGRGNFPPRFSGLQFPNYSSELNVNALELDDSALYLCASSWGGLAGVEETQYFGPGTRLLVL.

This chain uses TRBV7-2 with TRBJ2-7; D uncertain. The DNA end is more similar to TRBJ2-1, so the J call may be wrong. Germline V gene data show CDR1 as SGHTA and CDR2 as FQGNSA. The CDR3 length is 13 residues. The CDR3 region is CASSLDRLGEQFF. The CDR3, as DNA: TGTGCCAGCAGCTTAGACCGTCTGGGTGAGCAGTTCTTC.

V usage is TRBV7-9 and J usage is TRBJ1-3; D ambiguous. V lost 3 bases, J lost 4 bases, and 10 bases lay in between. The CDR3 is 14 residues long. Germline values: CDR1 SEHNR, CDR2 FQNEAQ (reference sequence). The CDR3 DNA follows: TGTGCCAGCAGCTTCATAGCTACGGGAAACACCATATATTTT. As protein: CASSFIATGNTIYF.

The chain links TRBV20-1 to TRBJ2-1; maybe TRBD1 (5 bases). Germline values: CDR1 DFQATT, CDR2 SNEGSKA (reference sequence). The CDR3 is made up of 14 amino acids. With 5 bases removed from V and 0 bases from J, the gap between germline ends came to 11 bases. The CDR3 coding sequence is TGCAGTGCTTACAGGTTTGGCTCCTACAATGAGCAGTTCTTC. Translation gives CSAYRFGSYNEQFF.

This chain joins TRBV20-1 and TRBJ1-1; unclear D gene. The CDR3 consists of 13 residues. In germline, CDR1 is DFQATT, CDR2 SNEGSKA (reference sequence). V shed 0 bases and J shed 10 bases, with 15 bases lying between them. CDR3 nucleotide sequence: TGCAGTGCTAGAGATCGAATCAGTGGGTCAGCTTTCTTT. It yields the protein CSARDRISGSAFF.

The chain employs TRBV20-1 and TRBJ1-4, with 9 bases that match TRBD1. The CDR3 covers 18 residues. Germline assignment: CDR1 DFQATT and CDR2 SNEGSKA (reference sequence). The ends lost 0 bases at V and 5 bases at J; junction bases unmatched: 13. The CDR3 spells CSARDKRPRDRVNEKLFF. CDR3 sequence (DNA): TGCAGTGCTAGAGATAAACGCCCCCGGGACAGGGTGAATGAAAAACTGTTTTTT.

This clonotype was found a few times. This chain connects TRBV7-8 to TRBJ1-1, with a possible D match to TRBD1 (6 bases). The CDR3 totals 15 residues. Germline-derived CDR1 and CDR2 are SGHVS and FQNEAQ. V lost 4 bases, J lost 6 bases, and 18 bases lay in between. The CDR3 spells CASSYGWARGAEAFF. DNA for the CDR3: TGTGCCAGCAGCTACGGTTGGGCCAGGGGAGCTGAAGCTTTCTTT.

The DNA for the CDR3 is TGTGCCAGCAGCTTGGCGGTCTCCGGGAATGGCTACACCTTC. Residues: CASSLAVSGNGYTF. This chain joins TRBV7-6 and TRBJ1-2; D gene ambiguous. V was trimmed by 3 bases and J by 6 bases, leaving 14 bases between them. CDR3 length: 14 amino acids. The germline CDR1 and CDR2 sequences are SGHVS and FNYEAQ.

This clonotype was counted between two and nine times. The chain uses TRBV24-1 and TRBJ2-3, with TRBD1 identical over 7 bases. The CDR3 covers 14 residues. J lost 4 bases, V lost 6 bases, and 6 bases had no gene match. Germline V gene lookup returns CDR1 KGHDR and CDR2 SFDVKD. CDR3: CATSTTGVADTQYF. The CDR3 DNA sequence: TGTGCCACCAGTACTACAGGGGTGGCAGATACGCAGTATTTT.

On this clonotype itself: The CDR3 ends on some other residue instead of the conserved phenylalanine or tryptophan, so this is likely a read error. This chain uses TRBV7-6 with TRBJ1-4; tentatively, D is TRBD1 (5 bases). Germline CDR1 and CDR2: SGHVS and FNYEAQ. The CDR3 is 15 amino acids. The germline V and J ends were trimmed by 1 base and 8 bases, with 14 bases remaining between them. The DNA of the CDR3 is TGTGCCAGCAGCTTAGGCCCAGGGTTAAGGGAAAAACTGTTTCTT. Translated, it gives CASSLGPGLREKLFL.

The CDR3 region has the DNA TGTGCCAGCAGTCCACCCGGGAGACAGGGAGTCTACGAGCAGTACTTC. Translating gives CASSPPGRQGVYEQYF. The rearrangement joins TRBV6-5 to TRBJ2-7; TRBD1 might be the D (7 bases). This CDR3 is 16 amino acids long. V lost 5 bases to trimming and J lost 3 bases, with 20 bases between them. Germline V lookup: CDR1 MNHEY, CDR2 SVGAGI.

The gene calls are TRBV6-1 and TRBJ1-2; 12 nucleotides align to TRBD1. V lost 5 bases, J lost 5 bases, and 12 bases stayed unmatched. The CDR3 runs 17 residues. Germline V CDR1 and CDR2: MNHNS, SASEGT. CDR3 sequence: CASSPGDRGRSSYGYTF. The CDR3 nucleotides are TGTGCCAGCAGTCCCGGGGACAGGGGGCGTTCCAGTTATGGCTACACCTTC.

The J gene is TRBJ2-1, the V gene TRBV27, with D tentatively TRBD2 (6 bases). Trimming stripped 8 bases from V and 7 bases from J, with 18 bases between. CDR1 is MNHEY and CDR2 is SMNVEV in the germline V gene (reference sequence). The CDR3 is 14 amino acids. CDR3 sequence reads: CASLGGLAKNEQFF. CDR3 DNA sequence: TGTGCCAGCCTCGGCGGGCTAGCGAAGAATGAGCAGTTCTTC.

This chain connects TRBV29-1 to TRBJ2-5, with 13 bases identical to TRBD2. TRBJ2-1 explains the end of the DNA better; the J call may be wrong. Germline V gene data show CDR1 as SQVTM and CDR2 as ANQGSEA. This CDR3 contains 16 residues. CDR3 nucleotide sequence: TGCAGCGTTGACCCCACGACTAGCGGGGGGTACAATGAGCAGTTCTTC. Protein: CSVDPTTSGGYNEQFF.

This clonotype came up many times. The chain couples TRBV10-3 to TRBJ2-6; D might be TRBD1 or TRBD2, each matching 5 bases. V shed 6 bases and J shed 0 bases, with 12 bases lying between them. This CDR3 comprises 16 residues. The germline V gene encodes CDR1 ENHRY and CDR2 SYGVKD. CDR3 bases: TGTGCCATCAGCTTGGGACGGGCCTCTGGGGCCAACGTCCTGACTTTC. Translation gives CAISLGRASGANVLTF.

This clonotype was seen repeatedly, ten times or more. This chain connects TRBV24-1 to TRBJ2-5; D is ambiguous. The CDR3 is made up of 15 amino acids. V was shortened by 3 bases and J by 3 bases, with 13 bases between the two germline ends. CDR1 is KGHDR and CDR2 is SFDVKD in the germline V gene. This CDR3 reads CATSDSGPLKETQYF. CDR3 bases: TGTGCCACCAGTGATAGTGGACCACTCAAAGAGACCCAGTACTTC.

This sequence joins TRBV7-2 and TRBJ1-2; 8 nucleotides match TRBD1. The J segment lost 3 bases and the V segment lost 4 bases, leaving 19 bases of the junction unmatched. Germline V gene lookup returns CDR1 SGHTA and CDR2 FQGNSA. This CDR3 is built from 19 residues. The CDR3 loop reads CASSYQPGSGTGPYYGYTF. Written as DNA, the CDR3 is TGTGCCAGCAGCTACCAGCCCGGGAGCGGGACAGGTCCTTACTATGGCTACACCTTC.

The rearrangement links TRBV12-3 or TRBV12-4 to TRBJ2-1, with 14 bases fitting TRBD2. With V trimmed by 5 bases and J by 10 bases, 7 bases remained unmatched. This CDR3 region has 15 residues. CDR3 loop: CASSPGTSGSSEQFF. The CDR3 bases are TGTGCCAGCAGTCCCGGGACTAGCGGGAGTAGCGAGCAGTTCTTC.

This clonotype was counted only a few times. The chain carries TRBV4-3 and TRBJ2-7, with D unclear. Trimming cost V 4 bases and J 3 bases, with 10 bases left between them. Germline CDR1 LGHNA, CDR2 YSLEER. The CDR3 contains 13 residues. DNA of the CDR3: TGCGCCAGCAGCCGCCAAGACGACTACGAGCAGTACGTC. This sequence encodes CASSRQDDYEQYV.

This clonotype was counted a few times. The genes are TRBV20-1 and TRBJ2-1; D is possibly TRBD1 or TRBD2 (5 bases each). The germline V gene encodes CDR1 DFQATT and CDR2 SNEGSKA (reference sequence). This CDR3 spans 15 amino acids. V shed 0 bases and J shed 5 bases, with 14 bases lying between them. CDR3 in DNA: TGCAGTGCTAGAGACCGGGGACCTTGGGACAATGAGCAGTTCTTC. Encoded protein: CSARDRGPWDNEQFF.